This TCR beta chain was captured by sequencing in a study of blood T cell repertoires in COVID-19. V was pared by 5 bases and J by 0 bases, with 8 bases of the junction left unmatched. Germline-derived CDR1 and CDR2 are LNHDA and SQIVND (reference sequence). This CDR3 region has 18 residues. In the original workflow: Reference gene primer amplification in the assay estimated nucleated cell counts. Measured with immunoSEQ multiplex PCR; TCRdb has only the in-frame clones, and not every one. V and J calls and clone size are as listed in that table; D and trimming were resolved from the DNA. The sample carries 85,000 to 110,000 clones, 87% recorded once.

This chain uses TRBV19 with TRBJ1-6, with 9 bases that match TRBD1. The material sequenced was peripheral blood. The receptor comes from a human donor in a cohort sampled during active COVID-19. Here the CDR3 DNA reads TGTGCCAGTAGTCCCGGGACAGGGAAGGGCTCCTATAATTCACCCCTCCACTTT. Translation: CASSPGTGKGSYNSPLHF. Filled out from reference TRBV19 and TRBJ1-6, the complete variable domain reads DGGITQSPKYLFRKEGQNVTLSCEQNLNHDAMYWYRQDPGQGLRLIYYSQIVNDFQKGDIAEGYSVSREKKESFPLTVTSAQKNPTAFYLCASSPGTGKGSYNSPLHFGNGTRLTVT.